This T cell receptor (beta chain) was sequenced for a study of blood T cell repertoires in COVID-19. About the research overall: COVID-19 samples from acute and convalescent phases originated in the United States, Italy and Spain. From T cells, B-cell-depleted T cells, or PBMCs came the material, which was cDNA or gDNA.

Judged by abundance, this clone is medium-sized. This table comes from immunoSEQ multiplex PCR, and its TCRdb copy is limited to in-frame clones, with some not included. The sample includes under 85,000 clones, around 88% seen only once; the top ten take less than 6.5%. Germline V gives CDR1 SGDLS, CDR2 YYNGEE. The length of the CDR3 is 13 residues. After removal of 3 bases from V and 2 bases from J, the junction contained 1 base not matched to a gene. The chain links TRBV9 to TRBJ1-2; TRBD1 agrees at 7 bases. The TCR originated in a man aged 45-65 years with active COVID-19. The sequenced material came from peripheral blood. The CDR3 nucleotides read TGTGCCAGCAGCGAGGGACAGAACTATGGCTACACCTTC. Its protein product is CASSEGQNYGYTF.